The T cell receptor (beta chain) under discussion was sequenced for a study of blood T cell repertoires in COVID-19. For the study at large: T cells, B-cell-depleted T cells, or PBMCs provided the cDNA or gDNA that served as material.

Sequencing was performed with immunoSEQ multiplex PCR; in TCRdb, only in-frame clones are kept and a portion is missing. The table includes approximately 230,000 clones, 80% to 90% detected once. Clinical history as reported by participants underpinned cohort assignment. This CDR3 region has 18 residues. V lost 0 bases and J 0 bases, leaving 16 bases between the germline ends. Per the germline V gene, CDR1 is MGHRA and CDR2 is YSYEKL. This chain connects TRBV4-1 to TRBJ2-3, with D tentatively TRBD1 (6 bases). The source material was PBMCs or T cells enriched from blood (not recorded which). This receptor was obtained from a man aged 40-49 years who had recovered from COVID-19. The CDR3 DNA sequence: TGCGCCAGCAGCCAAGATTTGGGCCTTACAGGGAGCACAGATACGCAGTATTTT. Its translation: CASSQDLGLTGSTDTQYF.